This T cell receptor (beta chain) appears in the sequencing data of a study of T cells after yellow fever vaccination (dated by TCRdb to the late 2010s). Concerning the study at large: Memory subsets (EM, EMRA, CM and Tscm) were sorted on a BD FACS Aria III using CD3, CD45RA, CCR7 and CD95 staining. To track T-cell clones before and after primary and booster YFV17D yellow fever vaccination, bulk TCR alpha and beta repertoires were sequenced longitudinally. Blood was collected at multiple timepoints before and after primary and secondary immunization, and bulk PBMC replicates and cell subsets were isolated. The SMART-Seq v4 Ultra Low Input RNA kit was used to prepare libraries from fractions with low cell numbers. Two healthy male donors, one aged 18 to 29 and one aged 30 to 40 years, made up the cohort. Memory subsets were sorted on days 0, 15 and 45 and at 18 months after primary vaccination, and on days 0, 15 and 45 after the 30-year booster. What the authors observed across the whole study: After the booster, most clones that had expanded after primary vaccination were detected again (over 95% of CD4 and around nine tenths of CD8), suggesting broad maintenance of memory. Compared with the primary T-cell response, the secondary T-cell response was faster but weaker, reaching its peak on day 5 rather than on day 15. Only a couple of donors were included in the study, so the extent to which the findings can be generalized is limited. A small fraction of clonotypes showed up in both the CD4 and CD8 compartments, probably as a result of convergent recombination. On day 0, almost all vaccine-responding clonotypes were found to be below detection in the sorted memory subsets. Computational filtering was needed because FACS-sorted repertoires could contain abundant contaminating clonotypes from the bulk population.

The instrument was an Illumina NovaSeq 6000. TCR cDNA was made using 5'RACE template switching, a step that added a universal primer site and unique molecular identifiers. Priming of cDNA synthesis was performed from both the TCR alpha and TCR beta constant segments. Libraries were amplified in two PCR steps, with sample barcodes and sequencing adapters added in the second step. Sequencing of libraries was done on Illumina HiSeq 2500 (2x100 bp) or NovaSeq (2x150 bp). Processing in the source paper ran as follows. MIGEC was used to demultiplex reads and collapse the reads into UMI consensus sequences, and MiXCR was used for V(D)J alignment. Vaccine-responding clonotypes were defined with edgeR using replicate PBMC samples, requiring FDR below 0.01 and a log2 fold change above 5 up to day 15. CD4 or CD8 identity was assigned to each bulk clonotype according to whether the clonotype was present at higher abundance in the sequenced CD4 repertoire or the sequenced CD8 repertoire. To estimate how each clone was distributed across memory phenotypes, clonotype frequencies in memory subsets were weighted by the numbers of FACS-sorted cells. TCRdb redid the processing of the public reads, applying fastp at Q25 and MiXCR, and retained in-frame beta chains. Identical CDR3 protein sequences are pooled into one entry, listed with their most common genes and DNA. TCRdb assigned the V and J calls; the authors' analysis was not used. In this sample the table shows 45,000 to 60,000 distinct CDR3 sequences, approximately 5.5% of which occur a single time. The ten largest clones take up 30% to 35% of the sample.

V has 0 bases trimmed and J has 1 base trimmed; junction bases matching no gene number 6. From cysteine to phenylalanine, the CDR3 is 17 amino acids long. Kept here is only the CDR3 DNA, which spans 51 bases and is read in frame from base 1. According to the germline V gene (reference sequence), CDR1 reads SGHNT and CDR2 reads YYREEE. Explained via the paper, the treatment or condition label denotes: live attenuated yellow fever vaccine strain. PBMCs were isolated from peripheral blood using a standard Ficoll-Paque protocol. For sorted memory subsets, RNA extraction was done with the RNeasy Micro Kit. This clonotype was seen more than once but under ten times. No base-level quality is on record; no much larger clone is a single base apart.

The TCR originated in a man aged 18 to 35 who received the YFV17D yellow fever vaccine. This sequence uses TRBV5-4 and TRBJ2-5; a stretch of 10 junction bases matches TRBD1. The sample in question was PBMCs, either bulk or a sorted T-cell subset (CD4+, CD8+, memory, or dextramer-sorted; not recorded which), obtained on the day of the yellow fever booster vaccination. The bases are TGTGCCAGCAGCTTGGGGCCCGGGACAGGGGTCCAAGAGACCCAGTACTTC. This codes for CASSLGPGTGVQETQYF.